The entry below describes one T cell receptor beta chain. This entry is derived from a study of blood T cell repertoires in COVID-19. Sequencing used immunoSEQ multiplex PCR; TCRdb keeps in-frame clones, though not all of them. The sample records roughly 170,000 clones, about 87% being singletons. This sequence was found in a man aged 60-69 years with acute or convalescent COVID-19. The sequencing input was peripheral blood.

Here the CDR3 reads CASSLGAGLAFGEQYF. The CDR3 DNA sequence: TGTGCCAGCAGCTTAGGGGCGGGACTAGCGTTCGGCGAGCAGTACTTC. The V and J genes are TRBV7-6 and TRBJ2-7; the match to TRBD2 covers 10 bases. This CDR3 is built from 16 residues. Germline loops: CDR1 SGHVS, CDR2 FNYEAQ. The J segment lost 6 bases and the V segment lost 1 base, leaving 9 bases of the junction unmatched.